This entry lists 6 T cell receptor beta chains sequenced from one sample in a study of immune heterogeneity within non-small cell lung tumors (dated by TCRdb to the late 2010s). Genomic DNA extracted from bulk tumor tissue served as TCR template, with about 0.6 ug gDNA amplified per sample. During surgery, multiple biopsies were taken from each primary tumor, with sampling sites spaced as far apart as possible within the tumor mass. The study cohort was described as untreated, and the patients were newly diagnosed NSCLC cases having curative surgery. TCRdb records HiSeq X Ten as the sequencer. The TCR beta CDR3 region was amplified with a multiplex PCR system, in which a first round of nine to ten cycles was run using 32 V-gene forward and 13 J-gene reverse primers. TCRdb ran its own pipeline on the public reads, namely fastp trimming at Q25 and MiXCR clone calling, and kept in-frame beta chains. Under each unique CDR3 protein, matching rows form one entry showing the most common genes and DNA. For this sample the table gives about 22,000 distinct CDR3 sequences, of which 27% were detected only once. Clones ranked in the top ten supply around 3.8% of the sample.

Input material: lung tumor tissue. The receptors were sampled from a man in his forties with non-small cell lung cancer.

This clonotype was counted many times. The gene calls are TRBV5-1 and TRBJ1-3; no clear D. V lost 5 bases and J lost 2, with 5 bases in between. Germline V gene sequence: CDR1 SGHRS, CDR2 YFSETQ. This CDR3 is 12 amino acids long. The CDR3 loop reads CASSMPGNTIYF. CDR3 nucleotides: TGCGCCAGCAGTATGCCTGGAAACACCATATATTTT.

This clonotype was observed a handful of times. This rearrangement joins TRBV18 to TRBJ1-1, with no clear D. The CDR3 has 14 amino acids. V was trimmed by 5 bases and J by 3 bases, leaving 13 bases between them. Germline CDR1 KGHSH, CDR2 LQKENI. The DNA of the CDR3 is TGTGCCAGCTCAGCAAATCGGAGGGACACTGAAGCTTTCTTT. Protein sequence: CASSANRRDTEAFF.

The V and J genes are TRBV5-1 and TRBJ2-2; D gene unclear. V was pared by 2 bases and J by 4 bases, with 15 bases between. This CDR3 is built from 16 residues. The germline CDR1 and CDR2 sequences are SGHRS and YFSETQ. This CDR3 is CASSLGPRAGTGELFF. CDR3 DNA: TGCGCCAGCAGCTTAGGGCCTCGGGCAGGCACCGGGGAGCTGTTTTTT.

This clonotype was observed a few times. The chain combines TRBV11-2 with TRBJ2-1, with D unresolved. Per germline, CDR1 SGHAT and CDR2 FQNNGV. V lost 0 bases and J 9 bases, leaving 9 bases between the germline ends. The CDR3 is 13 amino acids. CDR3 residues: CASSLDGPVEQFF. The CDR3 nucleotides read TGTGCCAGCAGCTTAGATGGACCGGTTGAGCAGTTCTTC.

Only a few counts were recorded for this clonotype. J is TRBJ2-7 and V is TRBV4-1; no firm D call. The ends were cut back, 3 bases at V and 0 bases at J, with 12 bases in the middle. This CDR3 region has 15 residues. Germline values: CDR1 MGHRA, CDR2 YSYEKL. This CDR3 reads CASSHFLDTSYEQYF. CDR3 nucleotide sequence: TGCGCCAGCAGCCACTTCCTCGACACCTCCTACGAGCAGTACTTC.

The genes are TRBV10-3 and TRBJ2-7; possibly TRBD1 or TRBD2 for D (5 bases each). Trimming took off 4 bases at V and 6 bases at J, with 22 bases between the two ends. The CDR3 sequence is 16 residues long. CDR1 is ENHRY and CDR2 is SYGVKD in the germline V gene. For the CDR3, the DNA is TGTGCCATCAGTGCGCCGGGTTTAGGGACGAGCTCCGAGCAGTACTTC. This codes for CAISAPGLGTSSEQYF.